Included here is one TCR beta chain sequence, with context. The sample comes from a study of T cells in Graves' hyperthyroidism and ophthalmopathy. V lost 4 bases to trimming and J lost 5 bases, with 24 bases between them. Germline lookup yields CDR1 SGHKS and CDR2 YYEKEE (reference sequence). The CDR3 totals 17 residues. RNA transcripts provided the source from which TCR beta CDR3 regions were amplified. Researchers ran a first-round RT-PCR on the TCR CDR3 using the HTBI primer set. TCRdb reprocessed the multiplex PCR reads via MiXCR and lists one record per CDR3 protein. The sample shows about 400,000 distinct CDR3 sequences, 15% of them seen only once.

Specimen: blood. This sequence joins TRBV5-5 and TRBJ2-5; possibly TRBD2 for D (5 bases). The sequence came from a woman younger than 45 with Graves' hyperthyroidism. The CDR3 reads CASSVQRGLGARETQYF. The DNA of the CDR3 is TGTGCCAGCAGCGTTCAACGGGGTTTAGGCGCGAGGGAGACCCAGTACTTC.